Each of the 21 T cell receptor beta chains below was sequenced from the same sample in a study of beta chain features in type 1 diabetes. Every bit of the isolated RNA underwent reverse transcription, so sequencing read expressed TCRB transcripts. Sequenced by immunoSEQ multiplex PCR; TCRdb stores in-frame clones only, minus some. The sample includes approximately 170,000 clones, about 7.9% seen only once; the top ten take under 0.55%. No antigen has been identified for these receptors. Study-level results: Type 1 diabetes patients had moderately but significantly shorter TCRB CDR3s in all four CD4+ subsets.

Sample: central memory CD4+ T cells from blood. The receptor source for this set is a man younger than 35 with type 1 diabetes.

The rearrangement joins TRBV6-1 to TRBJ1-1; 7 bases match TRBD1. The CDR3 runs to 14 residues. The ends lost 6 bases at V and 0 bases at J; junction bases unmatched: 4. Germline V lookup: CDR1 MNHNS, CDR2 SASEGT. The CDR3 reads CASSWDRVNTEAFF. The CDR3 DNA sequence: TGTGCCAGCAGCTGGGACAGAGTGAACACTGAAGCTTTCTTT.

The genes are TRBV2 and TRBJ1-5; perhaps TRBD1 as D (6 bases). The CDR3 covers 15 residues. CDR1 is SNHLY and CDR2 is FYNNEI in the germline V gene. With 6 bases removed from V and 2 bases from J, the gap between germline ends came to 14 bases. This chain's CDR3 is CASSLNRAGNQPQHF. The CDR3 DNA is TGTGCCAGCAGCCTTAACAGGGCCGGCAATCAGCCCCAGCATTTT.

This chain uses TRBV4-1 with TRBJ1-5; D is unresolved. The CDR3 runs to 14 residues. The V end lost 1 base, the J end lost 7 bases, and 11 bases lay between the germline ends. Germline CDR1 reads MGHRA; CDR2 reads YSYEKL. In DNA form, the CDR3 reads TGCGCCAGCAGCCAAGCACATGGTGTACAGCCCCAGCATTTT. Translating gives CASSQAHGVQPQHF.

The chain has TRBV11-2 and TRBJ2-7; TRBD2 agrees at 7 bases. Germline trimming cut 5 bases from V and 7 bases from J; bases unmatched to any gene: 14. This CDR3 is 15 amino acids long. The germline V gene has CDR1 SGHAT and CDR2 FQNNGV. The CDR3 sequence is CASSQVSAGSGEQYF. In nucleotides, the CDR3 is TGTGCCAGCAGCCAGGTATCAGCGGGGAGCGGAGAGCAGTACTTC.

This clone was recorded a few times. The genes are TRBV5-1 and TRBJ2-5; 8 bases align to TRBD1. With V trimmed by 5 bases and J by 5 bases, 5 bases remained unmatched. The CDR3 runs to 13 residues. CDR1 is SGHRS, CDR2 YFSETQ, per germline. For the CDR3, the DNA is TGCGCCAGCAGTCGACAGGGGAGGGAGACCCAGTACTTC. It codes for CASSRQGRETQYF.

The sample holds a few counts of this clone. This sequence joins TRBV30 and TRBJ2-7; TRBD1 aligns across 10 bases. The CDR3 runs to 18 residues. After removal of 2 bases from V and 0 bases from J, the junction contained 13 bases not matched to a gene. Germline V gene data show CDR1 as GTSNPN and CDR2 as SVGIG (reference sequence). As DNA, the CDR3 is TGTGCCTGGAGTTCCGGGACAGGGGCGACCTCGAGCTCCTACGAGCAGTACTTC. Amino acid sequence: CAWSSGTGATSSSYEQYF.

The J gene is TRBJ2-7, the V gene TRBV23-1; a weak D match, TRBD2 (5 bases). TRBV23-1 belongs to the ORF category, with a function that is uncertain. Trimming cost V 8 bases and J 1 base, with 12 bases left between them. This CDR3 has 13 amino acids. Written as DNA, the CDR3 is TGCGCCAGCCTAGCAGAGGTTTCCTACGAGCAGTACTTC. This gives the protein CASLAEVSYEQYF.

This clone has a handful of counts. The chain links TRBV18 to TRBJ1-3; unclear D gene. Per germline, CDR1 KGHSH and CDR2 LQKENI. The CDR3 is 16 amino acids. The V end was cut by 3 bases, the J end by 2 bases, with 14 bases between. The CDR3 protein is CASSPSEGTAGNTIYF. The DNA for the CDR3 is TGTGCCAGCTCACCCAGTGAGGGAACTGCTGGAAACACCATATATTTT.

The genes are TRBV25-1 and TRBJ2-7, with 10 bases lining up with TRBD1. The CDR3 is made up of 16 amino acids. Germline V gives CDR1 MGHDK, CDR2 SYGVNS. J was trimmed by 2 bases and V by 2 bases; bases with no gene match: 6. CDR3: CASSERTGGGAYEQYF. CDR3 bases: TGTGCCAGCAGTGAAAGGACAGGGGGAGGCGCCTACGAGCAGTACTTC.

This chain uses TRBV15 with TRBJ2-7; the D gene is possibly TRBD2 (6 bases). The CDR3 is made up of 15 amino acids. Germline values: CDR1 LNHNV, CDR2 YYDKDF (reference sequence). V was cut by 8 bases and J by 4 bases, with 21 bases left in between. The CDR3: CATSRGGSNIYEQYF. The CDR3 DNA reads TGTGCCACCTCTAGAGGAGGGTCCAACATTTACGAGCAGTACTTC.

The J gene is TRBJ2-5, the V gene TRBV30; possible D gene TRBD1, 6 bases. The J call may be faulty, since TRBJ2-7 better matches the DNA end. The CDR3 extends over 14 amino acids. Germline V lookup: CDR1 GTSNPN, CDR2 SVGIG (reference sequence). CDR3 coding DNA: TGTGCCTGGAGTCTATCCTCACAGGGCCACGAGCAGTACTTC. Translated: CAWSLSSQGHEQYF.

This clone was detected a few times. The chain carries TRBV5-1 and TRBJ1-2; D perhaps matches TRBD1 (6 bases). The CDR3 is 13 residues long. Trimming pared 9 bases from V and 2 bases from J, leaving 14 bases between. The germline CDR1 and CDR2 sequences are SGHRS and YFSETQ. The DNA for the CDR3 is TGCGCCACCTCGCCAGGGGAGAACTATGGCTACACCTTC. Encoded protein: CATSPGENYGYTF.

Here the CDR3 reads CASSWGQGASNSPLHF. The CDR3 coding sequence is TGCGCCAGCAGCTGGGGACAGGGGGCCTCTAATTCACCCCTCCACTTT. The chain joins TRBV5-1 to TRBJ1-6; TRBD1 agrees at 12 bases. After removal of 3 bases from V and 6 bases from J, the junction contained 4 bases not matched to a gene. Germline CDR1 is SGHRS and CDR2 is YFSETQ. The CDR3 loop spans 16 amino acids.

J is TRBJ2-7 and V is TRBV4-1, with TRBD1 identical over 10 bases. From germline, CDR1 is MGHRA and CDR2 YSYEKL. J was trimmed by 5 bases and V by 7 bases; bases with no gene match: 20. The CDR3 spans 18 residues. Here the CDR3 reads CASTRPGGEGTGDHEQYF. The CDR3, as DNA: TGCGCCAGCACGCGCCCGGGGGGTGAAGGGACAGGGGACCACGAGCAGTACTTC.

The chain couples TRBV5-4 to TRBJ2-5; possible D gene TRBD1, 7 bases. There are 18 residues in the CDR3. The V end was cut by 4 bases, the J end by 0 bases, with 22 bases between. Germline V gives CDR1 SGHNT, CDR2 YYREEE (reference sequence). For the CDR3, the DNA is TGTGCCAGCAGCAAGGCCACAGGGGTCGGAGGGTACCAAGAGACCCAGTACTTC. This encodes CASSKATGVGGYQETQYF.

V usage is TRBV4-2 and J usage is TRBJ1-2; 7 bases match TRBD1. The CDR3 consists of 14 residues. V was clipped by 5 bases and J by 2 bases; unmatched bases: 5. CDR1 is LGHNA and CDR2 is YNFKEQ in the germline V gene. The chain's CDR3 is CASSLMTGNYGYTF. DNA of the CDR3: TGTGCCAGCAGCTTGATGACAGGGAACTATGGCTACACCTTC.

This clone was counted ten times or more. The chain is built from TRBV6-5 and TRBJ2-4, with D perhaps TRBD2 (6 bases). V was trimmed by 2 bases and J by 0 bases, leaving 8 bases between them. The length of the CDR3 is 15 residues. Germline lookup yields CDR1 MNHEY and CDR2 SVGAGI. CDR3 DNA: TGTGCCAGCAGTTACGCGGGGTTAGCCAAAAACATTCAGTACTTC. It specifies CASSYAGLAKNIQYF.

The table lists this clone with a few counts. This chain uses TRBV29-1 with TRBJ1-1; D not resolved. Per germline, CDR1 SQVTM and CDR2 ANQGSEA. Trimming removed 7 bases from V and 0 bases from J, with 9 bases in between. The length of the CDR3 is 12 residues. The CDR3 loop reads CSAAGLNTEAFF. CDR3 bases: TGCAGCGCGGCGGGTCTGAACACTGAAGCTTTCTTT.

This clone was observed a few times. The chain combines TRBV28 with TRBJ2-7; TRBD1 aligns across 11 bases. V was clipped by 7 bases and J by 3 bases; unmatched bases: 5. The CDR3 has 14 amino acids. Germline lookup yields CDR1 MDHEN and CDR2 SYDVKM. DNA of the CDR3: TGTGCCAGCACCCGGGACAGGGGGATCTACGAGCAGTACTTC. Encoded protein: CASTRDRGIYEQYF.

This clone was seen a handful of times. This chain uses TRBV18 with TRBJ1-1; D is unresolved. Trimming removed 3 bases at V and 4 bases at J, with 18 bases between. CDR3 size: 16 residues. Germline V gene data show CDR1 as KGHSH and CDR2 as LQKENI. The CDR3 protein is CASSPEMWGGSTEAFF. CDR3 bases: TGTGCCAGCTCACCGGAGATGTGGGGAGGGAGCACTGAAGCTTTCTTT.

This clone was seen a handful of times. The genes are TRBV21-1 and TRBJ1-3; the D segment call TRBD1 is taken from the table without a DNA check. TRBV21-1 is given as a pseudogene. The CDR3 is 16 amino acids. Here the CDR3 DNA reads TGTGCCAGCAGCAAAGGACAGGGGGCGCGTGGAAACACCATATATTTT. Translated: CASSKGQGARGNTIYF.